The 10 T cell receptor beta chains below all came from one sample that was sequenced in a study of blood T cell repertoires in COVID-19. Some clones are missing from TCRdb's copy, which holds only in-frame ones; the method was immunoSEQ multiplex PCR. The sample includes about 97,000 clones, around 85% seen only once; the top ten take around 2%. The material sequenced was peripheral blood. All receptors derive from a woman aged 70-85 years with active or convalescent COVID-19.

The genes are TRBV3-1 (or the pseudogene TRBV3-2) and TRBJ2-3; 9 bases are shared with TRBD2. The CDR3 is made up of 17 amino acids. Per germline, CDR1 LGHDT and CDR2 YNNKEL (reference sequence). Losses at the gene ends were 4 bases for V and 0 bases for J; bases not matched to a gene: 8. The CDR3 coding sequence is TGTGCCAGCAGCCGGACGGGGCGGGAGGGGAGCACAGATACGCAGTATTTT. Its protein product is CASSRTGREGSTDTQYF.

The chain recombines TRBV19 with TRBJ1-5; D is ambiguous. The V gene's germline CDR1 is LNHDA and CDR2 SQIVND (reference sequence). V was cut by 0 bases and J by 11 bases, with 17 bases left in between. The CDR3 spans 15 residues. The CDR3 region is CASSIDFLRGGAQHF. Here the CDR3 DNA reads TGTGCCAGTAGTATAGATTTTTTGCGGGGTGGAGCCCAGCATTTT.

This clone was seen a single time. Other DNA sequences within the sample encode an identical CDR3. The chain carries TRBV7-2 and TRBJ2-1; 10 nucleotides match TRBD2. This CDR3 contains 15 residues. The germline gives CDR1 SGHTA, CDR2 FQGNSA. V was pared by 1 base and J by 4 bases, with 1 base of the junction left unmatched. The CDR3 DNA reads TGTGCCAGCAGCTTAGGGACTAGCGGATACAATGAGCAGTTCTTC. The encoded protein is CASSLGTSGYNEQFF.

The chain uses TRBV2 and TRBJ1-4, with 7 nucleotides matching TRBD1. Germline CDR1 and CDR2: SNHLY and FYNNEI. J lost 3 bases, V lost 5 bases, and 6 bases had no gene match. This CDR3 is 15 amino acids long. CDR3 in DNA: TGTGCCAGCAGTCTAGACAGGGACCCTAATGAAAAACTGTTTTTT. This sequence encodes CASSLDRDPNEKLFF.

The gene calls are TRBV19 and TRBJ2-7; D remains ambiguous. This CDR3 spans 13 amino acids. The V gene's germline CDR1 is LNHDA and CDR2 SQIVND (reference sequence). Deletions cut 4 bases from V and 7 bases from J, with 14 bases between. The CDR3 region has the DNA TGTGCCAGTAGTAAGGTACAGTCAGGAGAGCAGTACTTC. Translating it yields CASSKVQSGEQYF.

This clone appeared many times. The CDR3 sequence: CASKQNSGNTIYF. The CDR3 DNA reads as TGTGCCAGCAAGCAAAACTCTGGAAACACCATATATTTT. The chain is built from TRBV6-5 and TRBJ1-3; D uncertain. The CDR3 sequence is 13 residues long. The V end was cut by 7 bases, the J end by 0 bases, with 7 bases between. Germline CDR1 and CDR2: MNHEY and SVGAGI.

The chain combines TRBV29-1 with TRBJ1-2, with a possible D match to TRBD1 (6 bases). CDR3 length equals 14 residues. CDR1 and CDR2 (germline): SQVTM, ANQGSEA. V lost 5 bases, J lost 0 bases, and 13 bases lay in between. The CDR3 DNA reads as TGCAGCGTTTTGGACAGTACCGCTAACTATGGCTACACCTTC. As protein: CSVLDSTANYGYTF.

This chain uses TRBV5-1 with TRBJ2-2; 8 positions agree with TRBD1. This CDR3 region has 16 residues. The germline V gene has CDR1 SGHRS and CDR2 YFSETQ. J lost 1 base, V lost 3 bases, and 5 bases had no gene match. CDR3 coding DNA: TGCGCCAGCAGCTCTCAGGGGGCTGTGAACACCGGGGAGCTGTTTTTT. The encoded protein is CASSSQGAVNTGELFF.

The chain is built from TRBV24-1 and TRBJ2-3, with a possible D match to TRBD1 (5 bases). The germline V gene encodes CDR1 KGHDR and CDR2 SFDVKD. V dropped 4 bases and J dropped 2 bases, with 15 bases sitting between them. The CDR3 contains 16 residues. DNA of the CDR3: TGTGCCACCAGTGAACCTCGGACACTTACCACAGATACGCAGTATTTT. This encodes CATSEPRTLTTDTQYF.

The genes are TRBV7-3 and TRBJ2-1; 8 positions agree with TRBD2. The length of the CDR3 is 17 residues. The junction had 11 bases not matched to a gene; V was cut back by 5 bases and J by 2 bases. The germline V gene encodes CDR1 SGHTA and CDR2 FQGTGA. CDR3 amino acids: CASSPRTSSPTYNEQFF. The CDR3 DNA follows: TGTGCCAGCAGCCCCCGGACTAGCTCCCCCACCTACAATGAGCAGTTCTTC.